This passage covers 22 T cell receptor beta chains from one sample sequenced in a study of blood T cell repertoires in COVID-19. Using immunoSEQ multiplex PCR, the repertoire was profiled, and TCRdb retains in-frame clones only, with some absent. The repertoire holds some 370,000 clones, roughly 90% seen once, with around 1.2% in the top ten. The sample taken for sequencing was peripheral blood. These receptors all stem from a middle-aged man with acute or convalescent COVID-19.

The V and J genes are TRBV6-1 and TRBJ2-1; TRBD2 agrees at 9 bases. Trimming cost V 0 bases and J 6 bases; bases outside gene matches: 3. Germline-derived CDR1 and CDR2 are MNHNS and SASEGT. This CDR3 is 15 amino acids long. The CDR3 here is CASSEAAGGGNEQFF. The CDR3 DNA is TGTGCCAGCAGTGAAGCAGCGGGGGGCGGCAATGAGCAGTTCTTC.

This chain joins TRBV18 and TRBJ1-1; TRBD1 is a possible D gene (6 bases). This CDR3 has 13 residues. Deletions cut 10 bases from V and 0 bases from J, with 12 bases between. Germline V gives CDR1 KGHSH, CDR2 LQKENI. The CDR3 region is CATRGFMNTEAFF. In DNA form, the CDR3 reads TGTGCCACCAGGGGATTCATGAACACTGAAGCTTTCTTT. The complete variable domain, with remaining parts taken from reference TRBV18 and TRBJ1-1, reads NAGVMQNPRHLVRRRGQEARLRCSPMKGHSHVYWYRQLPEEGLKFMVYLQKENIIDESGMPKERFSAEFPKEGPSILRIQQVVRGDSAAYFCATRGFMNTEAFFGQGTRLTVV.

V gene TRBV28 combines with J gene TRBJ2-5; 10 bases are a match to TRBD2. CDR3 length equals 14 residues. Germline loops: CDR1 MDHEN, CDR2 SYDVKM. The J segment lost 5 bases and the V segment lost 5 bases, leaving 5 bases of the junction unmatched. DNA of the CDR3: TGTGCCAGCAGTCGAGCGGGAGGGGTTGAGACCCAGTACTTC. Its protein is CASSRAGGVETQYF.

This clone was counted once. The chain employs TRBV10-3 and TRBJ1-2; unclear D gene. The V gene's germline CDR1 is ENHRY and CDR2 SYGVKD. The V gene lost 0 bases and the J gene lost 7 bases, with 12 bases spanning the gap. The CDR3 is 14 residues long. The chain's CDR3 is CAISESLLVSGYTF. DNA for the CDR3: TGTGCCATCAGTGAGTCCCTTCTAGTGAGTGGCTACACCTTC.

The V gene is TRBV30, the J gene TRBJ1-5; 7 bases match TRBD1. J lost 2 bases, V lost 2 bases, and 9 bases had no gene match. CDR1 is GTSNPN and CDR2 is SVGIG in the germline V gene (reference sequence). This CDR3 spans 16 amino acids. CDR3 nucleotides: TGTGCCTGGAGTAGTGGAGGGGGCTTTGGCAATCAGCCCCAGCATTTT. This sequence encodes CAWSSGGGFGNQPQHF.

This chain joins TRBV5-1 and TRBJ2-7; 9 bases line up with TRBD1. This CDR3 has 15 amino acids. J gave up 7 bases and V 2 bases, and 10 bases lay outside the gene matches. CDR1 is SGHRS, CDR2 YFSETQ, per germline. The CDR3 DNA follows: TGCGCCAGCAGCTTACAGGGGGCCCCATCGGGGGAGCAGTACTTC. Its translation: CASSLQGAPSGEQYF. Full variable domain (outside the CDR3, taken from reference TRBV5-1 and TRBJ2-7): KAGVTQTPRYLIKTRGQQVTLSCSPISGHRSVSWYQQTPGQGLQFLFEYFSETQRNKGNFPGRFSGRQFSNSRSEMNVSTLELGDSALYLCASSLQGAPSGEQYFGPGTRLTVT.

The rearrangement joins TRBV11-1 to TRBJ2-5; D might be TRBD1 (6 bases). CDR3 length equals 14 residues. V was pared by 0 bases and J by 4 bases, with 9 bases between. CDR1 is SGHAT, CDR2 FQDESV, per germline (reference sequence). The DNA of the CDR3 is TGTGCCAGCAGCTTAGCCTCCAGGGGAGAGACCCAGTACTTC. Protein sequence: CASSLASRGETQYF.

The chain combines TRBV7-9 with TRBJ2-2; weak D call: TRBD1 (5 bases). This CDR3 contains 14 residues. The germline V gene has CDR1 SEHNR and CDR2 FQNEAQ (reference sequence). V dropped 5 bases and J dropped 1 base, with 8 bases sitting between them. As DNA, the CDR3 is TGTGCCAGCAGCCTCACAGGGAACACCGGGGAGCTGTTTTTT. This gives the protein CASSLTGNTGELFF.

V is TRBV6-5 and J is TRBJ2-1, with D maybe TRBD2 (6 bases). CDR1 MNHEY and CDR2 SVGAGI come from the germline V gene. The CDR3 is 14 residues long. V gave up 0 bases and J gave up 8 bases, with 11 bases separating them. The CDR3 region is CASSYSTLADEQFF. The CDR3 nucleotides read TGTGCCAGCAGTTACTCGACACTAGCTGATGAGCAGTTCTTC.

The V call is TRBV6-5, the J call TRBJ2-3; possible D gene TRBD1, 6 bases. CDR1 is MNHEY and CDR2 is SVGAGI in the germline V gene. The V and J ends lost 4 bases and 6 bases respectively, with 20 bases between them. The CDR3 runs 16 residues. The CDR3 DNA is TGTGCCAGCAGTTTCACCGGGACACTAAACGCGGATACGCAGTATTTT. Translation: CASSFTGTLNADTQYF.

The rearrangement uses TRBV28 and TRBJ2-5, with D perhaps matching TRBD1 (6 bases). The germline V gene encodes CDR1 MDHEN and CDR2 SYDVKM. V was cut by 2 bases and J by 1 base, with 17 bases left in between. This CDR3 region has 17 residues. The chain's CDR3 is CASSLLGQKAVQETQYF. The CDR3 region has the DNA TGTGCCAGCAGTTTACTCGGACAGAAAGCTGTCCAAGAGACCCAGTACTTC.

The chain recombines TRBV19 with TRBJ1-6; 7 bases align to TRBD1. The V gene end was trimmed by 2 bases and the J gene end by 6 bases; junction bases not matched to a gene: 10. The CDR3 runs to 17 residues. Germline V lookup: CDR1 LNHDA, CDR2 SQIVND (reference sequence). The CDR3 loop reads CASSISGSTGSNSPLHF. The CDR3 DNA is TGTGCCAGTAGTATATCCGGGTCGACAGGGAGTAATTCACCCCTCCACTTT. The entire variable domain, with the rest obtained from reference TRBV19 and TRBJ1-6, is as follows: DGGITQSPKYLFRKEGQNVTLSCEQNLNHDAMYWYRQDPGQGLRLIYYSQIVNDFQKGDIAEGYSVSREKKESFPLTVTSAQKNPTAFYLCASSISGSTGSNSPLHFGNGTRLTVT.

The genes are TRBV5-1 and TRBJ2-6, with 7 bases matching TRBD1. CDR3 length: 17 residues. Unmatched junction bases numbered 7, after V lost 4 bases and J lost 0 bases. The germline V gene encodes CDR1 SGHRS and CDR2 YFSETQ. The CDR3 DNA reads TGCGCCAGCAGCAAACCGGGACAGAGCTCTGGGGCCAACGTCCTGACTTTC. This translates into CASSKPGQSSGANVLTF.

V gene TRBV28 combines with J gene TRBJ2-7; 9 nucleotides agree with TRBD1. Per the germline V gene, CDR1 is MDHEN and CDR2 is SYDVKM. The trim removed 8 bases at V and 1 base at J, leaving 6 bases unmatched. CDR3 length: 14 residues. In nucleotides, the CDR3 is TGTGCCAGCTTGGGGACAGGGACATCCTACGAGCAGTACTTC. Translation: CASLGTGTSYEQYF.

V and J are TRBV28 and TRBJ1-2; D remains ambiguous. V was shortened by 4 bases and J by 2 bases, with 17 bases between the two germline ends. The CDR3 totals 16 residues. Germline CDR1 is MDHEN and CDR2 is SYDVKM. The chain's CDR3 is CASSSPGGTSNYGYTF. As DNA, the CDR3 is TGTGCCAGCAGTTCTCCCGGAGGCACCAGCAACTATGGCTACACCTTC.

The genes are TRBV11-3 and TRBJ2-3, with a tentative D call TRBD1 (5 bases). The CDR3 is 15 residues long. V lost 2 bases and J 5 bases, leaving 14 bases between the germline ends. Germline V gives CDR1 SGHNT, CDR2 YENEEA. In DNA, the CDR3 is TGTGCCAGCAGCTTAAACGGTGAAAGGGGAGATACGCAGTATTTT. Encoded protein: CASSLNGERGDTQYF.

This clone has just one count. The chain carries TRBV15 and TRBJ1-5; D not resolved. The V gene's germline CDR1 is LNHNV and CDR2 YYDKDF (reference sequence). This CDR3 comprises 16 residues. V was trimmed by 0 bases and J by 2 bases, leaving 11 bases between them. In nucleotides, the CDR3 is TGTGCCACCAGCAGAGATTTGGGGAGTGGCAATCAGCCCCAGCATTTT. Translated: CATSRDLGSGNQPQHF.

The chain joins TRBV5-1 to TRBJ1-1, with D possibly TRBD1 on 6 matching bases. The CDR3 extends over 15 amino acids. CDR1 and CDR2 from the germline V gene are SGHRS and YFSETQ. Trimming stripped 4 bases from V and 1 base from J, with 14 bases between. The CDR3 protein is CASSATTGGNTEAFF. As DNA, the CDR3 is TGCGCCAGCAGCGCCACGACAGGCGGGAACACTGAAGCTTTCTTT.

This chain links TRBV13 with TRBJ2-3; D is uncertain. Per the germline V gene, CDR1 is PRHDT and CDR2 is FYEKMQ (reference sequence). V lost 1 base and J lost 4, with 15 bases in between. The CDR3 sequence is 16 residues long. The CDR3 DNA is TGTGCCAGCAGCTTAGCCCTCCGGTGGTTCGCAGATACGCAGTATTTT. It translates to CASSLALRWFADTQYF.

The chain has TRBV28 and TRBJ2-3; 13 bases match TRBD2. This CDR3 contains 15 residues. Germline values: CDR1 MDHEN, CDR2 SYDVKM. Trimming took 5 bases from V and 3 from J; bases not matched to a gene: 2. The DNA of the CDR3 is TGTGCCAGCAGTCGGACTAGCGGGAGTACAGATACGCAGTATTTT. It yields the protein CASSRTSGSTDTQYF.

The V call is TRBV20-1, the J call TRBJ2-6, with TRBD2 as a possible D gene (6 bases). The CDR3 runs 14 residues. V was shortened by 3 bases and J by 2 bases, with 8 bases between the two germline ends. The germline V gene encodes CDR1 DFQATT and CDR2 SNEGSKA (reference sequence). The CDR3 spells CSASRGTGANVLTF. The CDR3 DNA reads TGCAGTGCTAGTCGGGGGACTGGGGCCAACGTCCTGACTTTC.

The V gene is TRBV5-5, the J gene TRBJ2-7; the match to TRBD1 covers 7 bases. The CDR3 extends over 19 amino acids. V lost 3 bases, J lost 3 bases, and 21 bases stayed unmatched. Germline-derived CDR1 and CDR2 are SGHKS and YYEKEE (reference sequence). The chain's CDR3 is CASSSPANPGQRYYYEQYF. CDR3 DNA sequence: TGTGCCAGCAGCTCACCAGCGAACCCGGGACAGAGATATTACTACGAGCAGTACTTC.